Sequencing of this T cell receptor (beta chain) was carried out in a study of blood T cell repertoires in COVID-19. Across the whole study: Italy, Spain and the United States were the sources of the convalescent and acute COVID-19 samples. PBMCs, B-cell-depleted T cells, or T cells were the source of the cDNA or gDNA that made up the material.

The CDR3 runs to 11 residues. Germline-derived CDR1 and CDR2 are DFQATT and SNEGSKA (reference sequence). This clone has just one count. Only in-frame clones appear in the TCRdb table, and some are missing; sequencing was by immunoSEQ multiplex PCR. Here the sample spans 150,000 or so clones, about 91% being singletons. The sequence came from a woman in her 50s with acute or convalescent COVID-19. The V gene is TRBV20-1, the J gene TRBJ1-1; possible D gene TRBD1, 6 bases. The sequenced material came from peripheral blood. The CDR3 DNA reads as TGCAGCCTAACAGGGTACACTGAAGCTTTCTTT. Translating gives CSLTGYTEAFF.